The 27 T cell receptor beta chains reported below all come from one sample, sequenced in a study of human T cells and chemical hapten exposure. TCRdb reprocessed the RACE reads with MiXCR, giving one entry per CDR3 protein. The data hold about 34,000 distinct CDR3 sequences, with around 6.4% observed a single time. Stated time point: patch test 1, 2 weeks after DPC sensitization. Documented treatment: therapeutic diphenylcyclopropenone sensitization with weekly scalp DPC. Total RNA was isolated from unfractionated whole blood. The sample here was whole blood, taken in connection with sensitization to the hapten diphenylcyclopropenone (DPC). These receptor sequences come from a woman aged 25-40 years with alopecia areata. Some clones in this sample may be carry-over from other donors' samples.

This clonotype was detected ten times or more. This chain connects TRBV20-1 to TRBJ2-5, with 10 positions matching TRBD2. Trimming at V came to 3 bases and at J to 6 bases, leaving 7 bases not matched to a gene. Germline CDR1 is DFQATT and CDR2 is SNEGSKA (reference sequence). The CDR3 loop spans 14 amino acids. The CDR3 sequence: CSASPTSGEKTQYF. The CDR3 coding sequence is TGCAGTGCTAGTCCTACTAGCGGGGAAAAGACCCAGTACTTC.

The V and J genes are TRBV2 and TRBJ2-7; D may correspond to TRBD1 or TRBD2 (5 bases each). The CDR3 runs 12 residues. CDR1 and CDR2 (germline): SNHLY, FYNNEI. Trimming removed 7 bases at V and 6 bases at J, with 13 bases between. CDR3 in amino acids: CASIGRAGEQYF. The CDR3 DNA reads TGTGCCAGCATTGGCAGGGCGGGCGAGCAGTACTTC. Full variable domain (outside the CDR3, taken from reference TRBV2 and TRBJ2-7): EPEVTQTPSHQVTQMGQEVILRCVPISNHLYFYWYRQILGQKVEFLVSFYNNEISEKSEIFDDQFSVERPDGSNFTLKIRSTKLEDSAMYFCASIGRAGEQYFGPGTRLTVT.

In this sample, this clonotype turned up many times. CDR3 protein: CASEDTNNEQFF. In DNA form, the CDR3 reads TGCGCCAGCGAGGACACTAACAATGAGCAGTTCTTC. This rearrangement joins TRBV10-1 to TRBJ2-1; tentative D call: TRBD1 (5 bases). The germline CDR1 and CDR2 sequences are WNHNN and SYGVQD (reference sequence). Trimming removed 8 bases at V and 5 bases at J, with 10 bases between. This CDR3 is 12 amino acids long.

This clonotype has at least ten counts. This chain uses TRBV5-4 with TRBJ1-3; D unclear. Germline CDR1 is SGHNT and CDR2 is YYREEE (reference sequence). This CDR3 has 16 amino acids. V lost 4 bases and J lost 0, with 14 bases in between. The chain's CDR3 is CASSNGHPSSGNTIYF. DNA for the CDR3: TGTGCCAGCAGCAATGGCCACCCTAGCTCTGGAAACACCATATATTTT.

This clonotype has a count of ten or more. The chain combines TRBV20-1 with TRBJ1-1; D not certain. The CDR3 spans 13 residues. Trimming shortened V by 0 bases and J by 0 bases, and 5 bases separated the two germline ends. Germline V gives CDR1 DFQATT, CDR2 SNEGSKA (reference sequence). The CDR3 DNA reads as TGCAGTGCTAGAGATGGGGTGAACACTGAAGCTTTCTTT. Translating gives CSARDGVNTEAFF.

This clonotype was seen at least ten times. V is TRBV6-6 and J is TRBJ2-3; D gene unclear. There are 14 residues in the CDR3. V was pared by 0 bases and J by 6 bases, with 10 bases between. Per the germline V gene, CDR1 is MNHNY and CDR2 is SVGAGI (reference sequence). The CDR3 nucleotides are TGTGCCAGCAGTTACTCGACCGTCTACGATACGCAGTATTTT. Translation gives CASSYSTVYDTQYF.

This clonotype was detected ten times or more. This chain connects TRBV6-5 to TRBJ2-7; a weak D match, TRBD1 (5 bases). From germline, CDR1 is MNHEY and CDR2 SVGAGI. The CDR3 runs to 16 residues. Trimming took off 5 bases at V and 4 bases at J, with 21 bases between the two ends. CDR3 loop: CASSPSRDFPGYEQYF. The CDR3 nucleotides are TGTGCCAGCAGTCCCTCGCGAGACTTCCCAGGGTACGAGCAGTACTTC.

This clonotype was seen repeatedly, ten times or more. This sequence joins TRBV14 and TRBJ1-1, with D possibly TRBD1 on 6 matching bases. V dropped 7 bases and J dropped 1 base, with 13 bases sitting between them. This CDR3 region has 14 residues. CDR1 and CDR2 from the germline V gene are SGHDN and FVKESK. CDR3 protein: CASKRQARNTEAFF. The CDR3, as DNA: TGTGCCAGCAAGAGACAGGCCCGGAACACTGAAGCTTTCTTT.

This clonotype was recorded a few times. The V call is TRBV6-6, the J call TRBJ1-1; no reliable D call. CDR3 length: 11 amino acids. Trimming removed 11 bases from V and 4 bases from J, with 11 bases in between. The germline CDR1 and CDR2 sequences are MNHNY and SVGAGI (reference sequence). The DNA for the CDR3 is TGTGCCTCGGACTCCGGCACTGAAGCTTTCTTT. Translating it yields CASDSGTEAFF.

This clonotype has a count of ten or more. The chain uses TRBV29-1 and TRBJ1-4; D is unclear. Germline V gives CDR1 SQVTM, CDR2 ANQGSEA. This CDR3 has 11 amino acids. The ends were cut back, 4 bases at V and 8 bases at J, with 8 bases in the middle. The CDR3 DNA is TGCAGCGTTGGACTGGGGGAAAAACTGTTTTTT. Translating gives CSVGLGEKLFF.

This chain joins TRBV7-2 and TRBJ2-7, with D uncertain. Trimming pared 6 bases from V and 4 bases from J, leaving 19 bases between. Germline V lookup: CDR1 SGHTA, CDR2 FQGNSA. This CDR3 is 15 amino acids long. The CDR3 protein is CASREAAGYQYEQYF. CDR3 nucleotide sequence: TGTGCCAGCAGGGAAGCAGCCGGATACCAATACGAGCAGTACTTC.

Note on this clonotype: This may arise from a read error, as a much more abundant clone is one base away. The chain joins TRBV7-8 to TRBJ1-2; D ambiguous. This CDR3 has 13 amino acids. Germline CDR1 is SGHVS and CDR2 is FQNEAQ. This chain's CDR3 is CASSLGARGGCTF. The CDR3 DNA is TGTGCCAGCAGCTTAGGGGCGCGAGGTGGCTGCACCTTC.

V gene TRBV4-3 combines with J gene TRBJ2-3; TRBD2 agrees at 12 bases. With V trimmed by 3 bases and J by 6 bases, 10 bases remained unmatched. From germline, CDR1 is LGHNA and CDR2 YSLEER. The CDR3 sequence is 17 residues long. The CDR3 region is CASSHLTSGGPLDTQYF. In DNA, the CDR3 is TGCGCCAGCAGCCACCTGACTAGCGGGGGTCCGTTGGATACGCAGTATTTT.

This clonotype appeared a few times. The rearrangement links TRBV27 to TRBJ2-3; 8 bases align to TRBD1. The germline CDR1 and CDR2 sequences are MNHEY and SMNVEV (reference sequence). Trimming cost V 6 bases and J 1 base; bases outside gene matches: 6. This CDR3 region has 15 residues. CDR3 in DNA: TGTGCCAGCAGCCCCTGGGGACAGGGCACAGATACGCAGTATTTT. It yields the protein CASSPWGQGTDTQYF.

This clonotype occurred many times. The V and J genes are TRBV5-8 and TRBJ2-3, with D maybe TRBD2 (7 bases). The CDR3 length is 15 residues. CDR1 SGHTS and CDR2 YDEGEE come from the germline V gene. Between the trimmed V and J ends, which lost 1 base and 1 base, there was a span of 10 bases. CDR3 sequence (DNA): TGTGCCAGCAGCTTGCGGGGGGCGGGCACAGATACGCAGTATTTT. It translates to CASSLRGAGTDTQYF.

The rearrangement joins TRBV4-2 to TRBJ2-1, with D tentatively TRBD1 or TRBD2 (5 bases each). CDR1 LGHNA and CDR2 YNFKEQ come from the germline V gene. CDR3 length equals 15 residues. V lost 4 bases and J lost 8, with 18 bases in between. CDR3 in amino acids: CASSLRDQPFDEQFF. As DNA, the CDR3 is TGTGCCAGCAGCCTTCGGGACCAGCCCTTCGATGAGCAGTTCTTC.

The gene calls are TRBV29-1 and TRBJ2-2, with D hard to call. Germline V gene data show CDR1 as SQVTM and CDR2 as ANQGSEA. The ends were cut back, 4 bases at V and 0 bases at J, with 9 bases in the middle. CDR3 size: 14 residues. The CDR3 sequence is CSVVGSSNTGELFF. The CDR3 region has the DNA TGCAGCGTTGTCGGGTCTTCGAACACCGGGGAGCTGTTTTTT.

This chain uses TRBV11-2 with TRBJ2-5, with 9 bases that match TRBD2. Looked up from germline, CDR1 is SGHAT and CDR2 is FQNNGV. CDR3 length: 18 residues. The J segment lost 0 bases and the V segment lost 5 bases, leaving 13 bases of the junction unmatched. The CDR3, as DNA: TGTGCCAGCAGCCGACGAGTGGCGGGGGGGGTGTACCAAGAGACCCAGTACTTC. Residues: CASSRRVAGGVYQETQYF.

In its sample, this clonotype was seen a few times. The CDR3 DNA reads TGTGCCAGCACCGCAGTACGGGAGTACACCGGGGAGCTGTTTTTT. Its protein product is CASTAVREYTGELFF. The rearrangement links TRBV28 to TRBJ2-2; possibly TRBD2 for D (6 bases). V lost 7 bases and J lost 3, with 15 bases in between. Germline V gene sequence: CDR1 MDHEN, CDR2 SYDVKM. The CDR3 sequence is 15 residues long.

This clonotype was found a few times. J is TRBJ1-4 and V is TRBV7-9; TRBD1 might be the D (5 bases). The CDR3 consists of 13 residues. Trimming removed 7 bases at V and 4 bases at J, with 10 bases between. Germline V gene lookup returns CDR1 SEHNR and CDR2 FQNEAQ (reference sequence). CDR3 in amino acids: CASTRDYNEKLFF. The CDR3 DNA sequence: TGTGCCAGCACGCGGGACTATAATGAAAAACTGTTTTTT.

The chain couples TRBV4-2 to TRBJ2-3; 8 bases line up with TRBD2. V lost 0 bases to trimming and J lost 2 bases; unmatched junction nucleotides: 7. The CDR3 runs 17 residues. Germline V gives CDR1 LGHNA, CDR2 YNFKEQ. As DNA, the CDR3 is TGTGCCAGCAGCCAAGATTTGGGCGGGGGGTACACAGATACGCAGTATTTT. The encoded protein is CASSQDLGGGYTDTQYF.

There are many counts of this clonotype. DNA of the CDR3: TGTGCCAGCAGTTTACGGGGGGGTGGTGAGACCCAGTACTTC. This gives the protein CASSLRGGGETQYF. The chain couples TRBV28 to TRBJ2-5, with 8 bases lining up with TRBD2. The CDR3 consists of 14 residues. V lost 2 bases and J lost 5; bases outside the gene matches: 4. Germline CDR1 and CDR2: MDHEN and SYDVKM.

There are many counts of this clonotype. The CDR3 spells CSAQETSTDTQYF. The DNA of the CDR3 is TGCAGTGCTCAGGAGACTAGCACAGATACGCAGTATTTT. The rearrangement links TRBV20-1 to TRBJ2-3, with D hard to call. The CDR3 totals 13 residues. Germline V gene lookup returns CDR1 DFQATT and CDR2 SNEGSKA (reference sequence). V was trimmed by 5 bases and J by 0 bases, leaving 9 bases between them.

This clonotype has at least ten counts. The chain employs TRBV20-1 and TRBJ1-1, with 10 bases that match TRBD1. V gave up 1 base and J gave up 5 bases; unmatched junction bases: 13. CDR3 size: 17 residues. Germline V gene sequence: CDR1 DFQATT, CDR2 SNEGSKA (reference sequence). The CDR3 spells CSARGRGTGALLTEAFF. Here the CDR3 DNA reads TGCAGTGCTAGAGGGCGTGGGACAGGGGCCCTGTTGACTGAAGCTTTCTTT.

This clonotype has ten or more counts. This chain connects TRBV7-3 to TRBJ2-1, with 7 bases matching TRBD1. J gave up 0 bases and V 5 bases, and 4 bases lay outside the gene matches. CDR3 length equals 15 residues. The germline V gene encodes CDR1 SGHTA and CDR2 FQGTGA. The CDR3 bases are TGTGCCAGCAGCACCCCAGGGGGCTCCTACAATGAGCAGTTCTTC. Its translation: CASSTPGGSYNEQFF.

This chain connects TRBV7-6 to TRBJ2-3; D is undetermined. CDR1 SGHVS and CDR2 FNYEAQ come from the germline V gene. The CDR3 has 14 residues. The germline V and J ends were trimmed by 2 bases and 4 bases, with 10 bases remaining between them. Written as DNA, the CDR3 is TGTGCCAGCAGCTTATACGGGCGCCCAGATACGCAGTATTTT. Translation: CASSLYGRPDTQYF. The whole variable domain, filled in from reference TRBV7-6 and TRBJ2-3, reads GAGVSQSPRYKVTKRGQDVALRCDPISGHVSLYWYRQALGQGPEFLTYFNYEAQQDKSGLPNDRFSAERPEGSISTLTIQRTEQRDSAMYRCASSLYGRPDTQYFGPGTRLTVL.

V usage is TRBV18 and J usage is TRBJ1-1; D remains ambiguous. V lost 2 bases and J lost 3, with 4 bases in between. Germline loops: CDR1 KGHSH, CDR2 LQKENI. The length of the CDR3 is 12 residues. CDR3: CASSPSDTEAFF. In nucleotides, the CDR3 is TGTGCCAGCTCACCATCGGACACTGAAGCTTTCTTT.